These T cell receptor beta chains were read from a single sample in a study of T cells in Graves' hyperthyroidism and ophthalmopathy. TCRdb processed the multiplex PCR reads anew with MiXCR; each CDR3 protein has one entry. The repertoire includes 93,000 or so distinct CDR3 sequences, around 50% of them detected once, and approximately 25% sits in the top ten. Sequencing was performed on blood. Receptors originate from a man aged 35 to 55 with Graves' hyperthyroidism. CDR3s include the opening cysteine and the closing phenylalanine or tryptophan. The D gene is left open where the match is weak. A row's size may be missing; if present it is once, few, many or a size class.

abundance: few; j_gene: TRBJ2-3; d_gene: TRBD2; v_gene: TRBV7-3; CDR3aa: CASSLSGGAFNEQYF; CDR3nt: TGTGCCAGCAGCTTATCCGGGGGGGCCTTCAATGAGCAGTATTTT
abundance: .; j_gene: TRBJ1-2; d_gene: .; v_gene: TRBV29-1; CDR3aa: CSVEVAGPSFGYTF; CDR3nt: TGCAGCGTTGAAGTAGCGGGGCCGTCGTTCGGCTACACCTTC
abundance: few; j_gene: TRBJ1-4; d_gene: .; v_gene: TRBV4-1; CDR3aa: CASSLGDINEKLFF; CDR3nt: TGCGCCAGCAGCCTAGGGGATATTAATGAAAAACTGTTTTTT
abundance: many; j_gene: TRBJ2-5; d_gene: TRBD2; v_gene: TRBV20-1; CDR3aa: CSARDELAGRVLTQYF; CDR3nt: TGCAGTGCTAGAGATGAATTAGCGGGACGTGTTCTGACCCAGTACTTC
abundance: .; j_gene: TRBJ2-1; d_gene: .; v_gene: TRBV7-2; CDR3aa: CASSQSGGTYNEQFF; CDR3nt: TGTGCCAGCAGCCAAAGTGGGGGGACCTACAATGAGCAGTTCTTC
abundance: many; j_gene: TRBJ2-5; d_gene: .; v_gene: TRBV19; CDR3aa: CASTPPVREETQYF; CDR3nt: TGTGCCAGTACGCCCCCTGTCAGGGAAGAGACCCAGTACTTC
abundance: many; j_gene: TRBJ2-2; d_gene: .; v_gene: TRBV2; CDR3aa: CASSDIRDGELFF; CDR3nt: TGTGCCAGCAGTGACATCAGGGACGGGGAGCTGTTTTTT
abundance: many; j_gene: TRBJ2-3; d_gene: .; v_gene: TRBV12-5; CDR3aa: CASGLGGTKDTQYF; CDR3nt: TGTGCTAGTGGTTTGGGGGGTACCAAAGATACGCAGTATTTT
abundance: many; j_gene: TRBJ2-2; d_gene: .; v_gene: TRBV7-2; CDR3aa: CASSPRVNTGELFF; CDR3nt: TGTGCCAGCAGCCCCAGAGTTAACACCGGGGAGCTGTTTTTT
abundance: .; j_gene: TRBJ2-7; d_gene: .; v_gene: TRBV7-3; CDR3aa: CASSWGHFRF; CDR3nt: TGTGCCAGCAGCTGGGGACACTTTAGGTTC
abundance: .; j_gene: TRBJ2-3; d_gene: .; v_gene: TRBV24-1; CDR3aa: CATSDSGTRGYTQYF; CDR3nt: TGTGCCACCAGTGACTCCGGGACCAGGGGTTATACGCAGTATTTT
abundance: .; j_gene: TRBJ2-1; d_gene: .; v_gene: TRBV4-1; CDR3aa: CASSQGPTRGLTDTQFF; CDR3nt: TGCGCCAGCAGCCAAGGTCCCACGAGGGGACTCACAGATACGCAGTTCTTC
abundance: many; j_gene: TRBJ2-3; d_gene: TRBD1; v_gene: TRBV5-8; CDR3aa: CASSRLQGRKDTQYF; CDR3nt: TGTGCCAGCAGCCGCTTACAGGGGCGTAAAGATACGCAGTATTTT
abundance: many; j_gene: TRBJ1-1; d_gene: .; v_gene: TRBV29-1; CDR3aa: CSVRAQGTEAFF; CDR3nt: TGCAGCGTACGGGCCCAGGGCACTGAAGCTTTCTTT
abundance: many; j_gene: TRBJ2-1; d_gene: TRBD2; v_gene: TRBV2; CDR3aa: CASREGLVNEQFF; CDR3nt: TGTGCCAGCAGAGAAGGACTAGTCAATGAGCAGTTCTTC
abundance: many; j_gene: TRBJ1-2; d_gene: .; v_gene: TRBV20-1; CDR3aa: CSARTGTWQANYGYTF; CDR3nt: TGCAGTGCGCGGACCGGGACCTGGCAGGCTAACTATGGCTACACCTTC
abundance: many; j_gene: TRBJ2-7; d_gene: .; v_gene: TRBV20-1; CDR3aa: CSARALVEQYF; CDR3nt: TGCAGTGCTAGAGCCCTAGTTGAGCAGTACTTC
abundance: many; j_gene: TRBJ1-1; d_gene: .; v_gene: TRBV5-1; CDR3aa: CASSFGGTEAFF; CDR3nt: TGCGCCAGCAGCTTCGGCGGCACTGAAGCTTTCTTT
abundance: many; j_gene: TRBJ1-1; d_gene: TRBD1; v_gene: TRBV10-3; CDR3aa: CAISVAGTGANTEAFF; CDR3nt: TGTGCCATCAGCGTTGCCGGGACAGGGGCGAACACTGAAGCTTTCTTT
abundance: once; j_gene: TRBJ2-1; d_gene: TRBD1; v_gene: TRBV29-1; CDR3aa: CSVDRKQGALPNEQFF; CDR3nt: TGCAGCGTTGACCGTAAACAGGGGGCGCTTCCTAATGAGCAGTTCTTC
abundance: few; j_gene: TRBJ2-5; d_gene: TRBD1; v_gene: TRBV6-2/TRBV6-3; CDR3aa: CASSRDRGREGQGTQYF; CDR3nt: TGTGCCAGCAGCCGGGACAGGGGGCGCGAGGGTCAAGGGACCCAGTACTTC
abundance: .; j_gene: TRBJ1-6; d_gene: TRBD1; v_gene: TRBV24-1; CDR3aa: CATIRQGSSPLHF; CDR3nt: TGTGCCACCATCCGACAGGGGTCGTCACCCCTCCACTTT
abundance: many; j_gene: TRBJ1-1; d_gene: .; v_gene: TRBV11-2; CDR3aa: CASSLNENTEAFF; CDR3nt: TGTGCCAGCAGCTTAAATGAGAACACTGAAGCTTTCTTT
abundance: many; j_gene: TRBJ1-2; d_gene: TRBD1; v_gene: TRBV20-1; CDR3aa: CSARTGTYGYTF; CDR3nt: TGCAGTGCTCGGACAGGGACCTATGGCTACACCTTC
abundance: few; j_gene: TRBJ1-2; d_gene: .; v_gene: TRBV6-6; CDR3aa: CASSYSSDEGYTF; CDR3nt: TGTGCCAGCAGTTACTCGTCAGACGAGGGCTACACCTTC
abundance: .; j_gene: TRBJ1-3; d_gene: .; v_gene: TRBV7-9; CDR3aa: CAGSSPWDGHSGNTIYF; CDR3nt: TGTGCCGGCAGCTCACCATGGGACGGCCACTCTGGAAACACCATATATTTT
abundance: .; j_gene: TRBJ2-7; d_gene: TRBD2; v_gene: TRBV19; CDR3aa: CASSSGRAANEQYF; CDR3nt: TGTGCCAGCTCCAGCGGGAGGGCCGCGAACGAGCAGTACTTC
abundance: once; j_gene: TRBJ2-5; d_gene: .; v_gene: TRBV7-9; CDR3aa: CASSYSWETQYF; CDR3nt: TGTGCCAGCAGTTACAGCTGGGAGACCCAGTACTTC
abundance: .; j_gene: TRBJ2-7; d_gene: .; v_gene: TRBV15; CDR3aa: CATSRAGSSYEQYF; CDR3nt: TGTGCCACCAGCAGAGCGGGGAGCTCCTACGAGCAGTACTTC
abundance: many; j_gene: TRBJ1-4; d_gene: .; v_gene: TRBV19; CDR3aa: CASSRPSGSGEKLFF; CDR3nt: TGTGCCAGTAGTCGTCCCTCGGGATCGGGTGAAAAACTGTTTTTT
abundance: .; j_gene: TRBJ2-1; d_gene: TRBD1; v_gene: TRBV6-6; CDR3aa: CASTWGTGFENEQFF; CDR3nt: TGTGCCAGCACCTGGGGGACAGGTTTTGAGAATGAGCAGTTCTTC
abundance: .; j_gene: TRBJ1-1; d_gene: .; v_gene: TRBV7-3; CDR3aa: CASSLLALRTEAFF; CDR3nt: TGTGCCAGCAGCTTGCTAGCGTTGAGGACTGAAGCTTTCTTT
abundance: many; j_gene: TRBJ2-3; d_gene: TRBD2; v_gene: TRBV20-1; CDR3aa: CSASPTSGGDTQYF; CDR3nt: TGCAGTGCTAGCCCCACTAGCGGGGGAGATACGCAGTATTTT
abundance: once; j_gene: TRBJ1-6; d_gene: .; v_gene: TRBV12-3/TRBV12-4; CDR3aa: CASSMKGIDSPLHF; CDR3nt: TGTGCCAGCAGTATGAAAGGAATTGATTCACCCCTCCACTTT
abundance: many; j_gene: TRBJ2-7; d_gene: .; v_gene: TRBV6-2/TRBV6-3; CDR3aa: CASSYGRARGEQYF; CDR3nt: TGTGCCAGCAGTTACGGGAGGGCCAGGGGCGAGCAGTACTTC
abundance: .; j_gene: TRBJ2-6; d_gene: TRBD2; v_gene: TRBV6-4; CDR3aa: CASSSGRGANVLTF; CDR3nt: TGTGCCAGCAGTTCGGGGAGGGGTGCCAACGTCCTGACTTTC
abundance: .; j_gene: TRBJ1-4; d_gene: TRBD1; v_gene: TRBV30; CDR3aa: CAWSRGGQGDEKPFF; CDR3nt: TGTGCCTGGAGCAGGGGGGGACAGGGCGATGAAAAACCGTTTTTT
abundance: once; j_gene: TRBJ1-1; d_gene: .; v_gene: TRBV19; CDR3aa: CASSTTTSGAGWSTEAFF; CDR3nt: TGTGCCAGTAGTACGACTACATCTGGGGCAGGTTGGAGCACTGAAGCTTTCTTT
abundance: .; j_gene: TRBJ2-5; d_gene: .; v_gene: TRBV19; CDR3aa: CASSIAQYF; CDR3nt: TGTGCCAGTAGTATAGCCCAGTACTTC
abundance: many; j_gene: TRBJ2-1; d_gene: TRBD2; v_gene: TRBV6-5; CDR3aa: CASRPWSGNNNEQFF; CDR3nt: TGTGCCAGCAGGCCTTGGAGCGGGAACAACAATGAGCAGTTCTTC
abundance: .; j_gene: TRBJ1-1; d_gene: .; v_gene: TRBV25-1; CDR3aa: CASSLGHPVNTEAFF; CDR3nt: TGTGCCAGCAGTTTGGGACACCCAGTTAACACTGAAGCTTTCTTT
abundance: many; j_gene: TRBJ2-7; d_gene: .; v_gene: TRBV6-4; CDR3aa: CASSEAGGGNEQYF; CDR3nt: TGTGCCAGCAGTGAGGCAGGGGGGGGGAACGAGCAGTACTTC
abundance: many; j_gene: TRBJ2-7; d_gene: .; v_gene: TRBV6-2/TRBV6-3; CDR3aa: CASSYTVDEQYF; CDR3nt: TGTGCCAGCAGTTACACCGTTGACGAGCAGTACTTC
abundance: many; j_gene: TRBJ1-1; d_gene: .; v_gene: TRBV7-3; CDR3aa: CASSLRGSTEAFF; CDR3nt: TGTGCCAGCAGCTTACGGGGAAGCACTGAAGCTTTCTTT
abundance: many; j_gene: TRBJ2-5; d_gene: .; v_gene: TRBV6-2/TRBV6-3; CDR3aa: CASRSGAYQETQYF; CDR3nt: TGTGCCAGCCGCTCAGGGGCTTACCAAGAGACCCAGTACTTC
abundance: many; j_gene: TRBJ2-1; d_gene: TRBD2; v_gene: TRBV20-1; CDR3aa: CSALRGSIYNEQFF; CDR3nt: TGCAGTGCTCTTCGCGGGAGTATCTACAATGAGCAGTTCTTC
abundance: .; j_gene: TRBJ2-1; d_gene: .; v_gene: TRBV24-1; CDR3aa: CATSEPRGRNEQFF; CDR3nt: TGTGCCACCAGTGAGCCTAGAGGCCGCAATGAGCAGTTCTTC
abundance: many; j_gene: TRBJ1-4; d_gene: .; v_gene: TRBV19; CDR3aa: CASRDEKLFF; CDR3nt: TGTGCCAGTAGGGATGAAAAACTGTTTTTT
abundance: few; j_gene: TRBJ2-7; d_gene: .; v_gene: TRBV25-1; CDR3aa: CASSARDFLREGQYF; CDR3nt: TGTGCCAGCAGTGCTAGGGACTTTTTGCGGGAAGGGCAGTACTTC
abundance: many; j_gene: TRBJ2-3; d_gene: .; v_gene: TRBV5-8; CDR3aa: CAIVQADTQYF; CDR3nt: TGTGCCATCGTCCAGGCGGATACGCAGTATTTT
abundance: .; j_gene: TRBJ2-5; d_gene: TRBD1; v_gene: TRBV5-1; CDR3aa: CASSDRDRGDVTQYF; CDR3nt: TGCGCCAGCAGCGACCGGGACAGGGGCGATGTGACCCAGTACTTC
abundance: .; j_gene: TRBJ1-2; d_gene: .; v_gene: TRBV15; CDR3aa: CATSPLGGRYGYTF; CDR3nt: TGTGCCACCAGCCCACTCGGGGGCCGCTATGGCTACACCTTC
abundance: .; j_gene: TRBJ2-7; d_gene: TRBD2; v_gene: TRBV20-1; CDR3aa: CSAPRTSGGGEQYF; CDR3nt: TGCAGTGCTCCCCGGACTAGCGGGGGGGGCGAGCAGTACTTC
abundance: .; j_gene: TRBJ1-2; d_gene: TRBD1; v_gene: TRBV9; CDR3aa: CASSVGTGTHYGYTF; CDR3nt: TGTGCCAGCAGCGTAGGGACAGGGACCCACTATGGCTACACCTTC
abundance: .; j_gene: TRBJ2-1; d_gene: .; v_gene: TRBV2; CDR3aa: CASSEEADSYNEQFF; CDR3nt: TGTGCCAGCAGTGAAGAAGCGGATTCCTACAATGAGCAGTTCTTC
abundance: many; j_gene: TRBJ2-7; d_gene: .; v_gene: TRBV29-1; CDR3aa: CSVGVTAYEQYF; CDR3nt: TGCAGCGTTGGGGTCACTGCCTACGAGCAGTACTTC
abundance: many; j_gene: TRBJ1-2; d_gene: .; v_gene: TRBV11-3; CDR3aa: CASSFSLNYGYTF; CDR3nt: TGTGCCAGCAGCTTCAGTCTTAACTATGGCTACACCTTC
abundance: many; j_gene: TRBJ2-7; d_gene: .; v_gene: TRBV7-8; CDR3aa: CASSLNPGALDEQYF; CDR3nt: TGTGCCAGCAGCTTAAACCCAGGGGCCCTGGACGAGCAGTACTTC
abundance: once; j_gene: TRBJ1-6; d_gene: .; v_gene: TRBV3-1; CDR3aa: CASTKGNSNSPLHF; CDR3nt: TGTGCCAGCACGAAGGGGAACAGTAATTCACCCCTCCACTTT
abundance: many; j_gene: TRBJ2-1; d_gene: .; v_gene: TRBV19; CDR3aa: CASSRVTLLGYNEQFF; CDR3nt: TGTGCCAGTAGTAGAGTGACCCTTTTAGGTTACAATGAGCAGTTCTTC